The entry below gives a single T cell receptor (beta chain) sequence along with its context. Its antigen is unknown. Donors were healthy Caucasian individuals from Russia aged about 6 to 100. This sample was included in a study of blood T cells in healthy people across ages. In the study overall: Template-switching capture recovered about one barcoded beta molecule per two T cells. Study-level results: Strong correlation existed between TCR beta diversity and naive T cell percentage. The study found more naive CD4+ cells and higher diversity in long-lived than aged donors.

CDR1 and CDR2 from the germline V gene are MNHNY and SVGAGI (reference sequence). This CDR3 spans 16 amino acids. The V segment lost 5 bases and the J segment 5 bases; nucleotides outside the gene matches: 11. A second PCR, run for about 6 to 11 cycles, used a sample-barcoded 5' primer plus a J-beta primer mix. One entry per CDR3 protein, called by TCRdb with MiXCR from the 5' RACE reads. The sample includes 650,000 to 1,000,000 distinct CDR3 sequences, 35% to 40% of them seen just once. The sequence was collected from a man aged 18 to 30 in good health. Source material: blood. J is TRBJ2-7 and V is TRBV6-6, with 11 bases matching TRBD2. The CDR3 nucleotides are TGTGCCAGCAGTCACAATAGCGGGGGGGCCGTCAACGAGCAGTACTTC. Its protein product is CASSHNSGGAVNEQYF.